The sequence of this TCR beta chain was determined in a study of cytomegalovirus exposure and HLA in healthy donors. Details on this clone: The antigen is undetermined.

The PCR employed 60 Vbeta primers together with 13 Jbeta primers. Clones were sequenced by immunoSEQ multiplex PCR, and TCRdb holds only the in-frame ones, with some missing. Of 100,000 to 150,000 clones listed, just under 75% are singletons. Whole-study findings and limits: The study listed approximately 160 cytomegalovirus-associated TCR beta chains. Many donors shared some public TCRs, even though most TCR sequences were rare. Within an earlier analysis, most TCR beta V segments proved productive either about 90% or about 30% of the time. In vitro work confirmed that a few CMV-associated chains recognize CMV antigens.

This CDR3 comprises 13 residues. The germline CDR1 and CDR2 sequences are SGHRS and YFSETQ. V was shortened by 2 bases and J by 4 bases, with 9 bases between the two germline ends. The V and J genes are TRBV5-1 and TRBJ1-2; no clear D. This receptor was obtained from a man between 60 and 75 years old in good health and CMV-seropositive. Sequenced material: PBMCs. The CDR3 protein is CASSFGVGYGYTF. CDR3 nucleotide sequence: TGCGCCAGCAGCTTCGGGGTGGGCTATGGCTACACCTTC.